These 32 T cell receptor beta chains came from one sample sequenced in a study of OX40 agonist ivuxolimab in advanced cancers. Clones were read by immunoSEQ multiplex PCR, and TCRdb kept only the in-frame ones, dropping some. Counted here are 75,000 to 100,000 clones, roughly nine tenths occurring once; the ten biggest clones make up roughly 5%. The input for sequencing was CD4+ or CD8+ T cells sorted from blood, taken in a trial of the OX40 agonist ivuxolimab. Receptors originate from an adult with an advanced solid tumor such as melanoma, head and neck, liver or kidney cancer.

The rearrangement joins TRBV28 to TRBJ2-3; TRBD2 is a possible D gene (7 bases). The ends were cut back, 4 bases at V and 1 base at J, with 15 bases in the middle. This CDR3 contains 16 residues. Germline V lookup: CDR1 MDHEN, CDR2 SYDVKM. The CDR3 is CASSSPRGGRTDTQYF. The CDR3 DNA reads as TGTGCCAGCAGTTCTCCCCGCGGGGGCCGCACAGATACGCAGTATTTT. Drawing the rest from reference TRBV28 and TRBJ2-3, the complete variable domain is DVKVTQSSRYLVKRTGEKVFLECVQDMDHENMFWYRQDPGLGLRLIYFSYDVKMKEKGDIPEGYSVSREKKERFSLILESASTNQTSMYLCASSSPRGGRTDTQYFGPGTRLTVL.

This clone was seen a single time. This chain uses TRBV19 with TRBJ2-1, with a weak D call TRBD2 (5 bases). This CDR3 has 20 amino acids. Germline V gene data show CDR1 as LNHDA and CDR2 as SQIVND (reference sequence). V was pared by 4 bases and J by 5 bases, with 30 bases between. CDR3 protein: CASSKGYQLGEFRNDNEQFF. The CDR3 nucleotides are TGTGCCAGTAGTAAAGGATACCAACTAGGTGAATTTAGGAATGACAATGAGCAGTTCTTC.

The rearrangement links TRBV6-6 to TRBJ2-7, with 7 bases matching TRBD1. The V and J ends lost 2 bases and 7 bases, in that order; junction bases with no gene match: 11. The CDR3 contains 15 residues. Germline V gene sequence: CDR1 MNHNY, CDR2 SVGAGI (reference sequence). The CDR3 region is CASSYVASTGQEQYF. CDR3 nucleotide sequence: TGTGCCAGCAGTTACGTGGCCTCGACAGGGCAGGAGCAGTACTTC.

The V call is TRBV4-2, the J call TRBJ2-3; 10 positions match TRBD2. Trimming took 5 bases from V and 11 from J; bases not matched to a gene: 13. CDR3 length: 15 amino acids. Per germline, CDR1 LGHNA and CDR2 YNFKEQ. The CDR3 nucleotides read TGTGCCAGCAGCTCCGGGACTAGCGTCGGAGAGGAGCAGTATTTT. This translates into CASSSGTSVGEEQYF.

J is TRBJ1-5 and V is TRBV19; D not resolved. V was shortened by 3 bases and J by 3 bases, with 24 bases between the two germline ends. There are 19 residues in the CDR3. The V gene's germline CDR1 is LNHDA and CDR2 SQIVND (reference sequence). CDR3 DNA sequence: TGTGCCAGTAGTATTCTGTTGGGCAAAGTCCGCGACACCAATCAGCCCCAGCATTTT. This sequence encodes CASSILLGKVRDTNQPQHF.

The gene calls are TRBV5-1 and TRBJ1-2; D is undetermined. CDR3 length: 14 residues. Germline V gene data show CDR1 as SGHRS and CDR2 as YFSETQ. Trimming shortened V by 0 bases and J by 4 bases, and 10 bases separated the two germline ends. CDR3 DNA: TGCGCCAGCAGCTTGGACACTTCCAGCTATGGCTACACCTTC. It is translated as CASSLDTSSYGYTF. Variable domain in full (rest from reference TRBV5-1 and TRBJ1-2): KAGVTQTPRYLIKTRGQQVTLSCSPISGHRSVSWYQQTPGQGLQFLFEYFSETQRNKGNFPGRFSGRQFSNSRSEMNVSTLELGDSALYLCASSLDTSSYGYTFGSGTRLTVV.

This chain uses TRBV7-9 with TRBJ1-1; a possible D gene is TRBD1 (5 bases). Germline values: CDR1 SEHNR, CDR2 FQNEAQ (reference sequence). The germline V and J ends were trimmed by 6 bases and 4 bases, with 15 bases remaining between them. This CDR3 has 14 amino acids. For the CDR3, the DNA is TGTGCCAGCAGGGCCCAGGGAGGGGCCACTGAAGCTTTCTTT. Translation: CASRAQGGATEAFF.

The CDR3: CASSFRLAGGNEQYF. The CDR3, as DNA: TGTGCCAGCAGTTTTAGACTAGCGGGAGGTAACGAGCAGTACTTC. The chain recombines TRBV27 with TRBJ2-7, with 13 bases identical to TRBD2. Germline assignment: CDR1 MNHEY and CDR2 SMNVEV (reference sequence). V lost 3 bases and J lost 5; bases outside the gene matches: 4. The CDR3 sequence is 15 residues long.

This rearrangement joins TRBV5-8 to TRBJ1-1; D gene uncertain. The germline CDR1 and CDR2 sequences are SGHTS and YDEGEE. Deletions cut 4 bases from V and 11 bases from J, with 15 bases between. The CDR3 contains 12 residues. The CDR3: CASSPFGVEAFF. The CDR3 DNA is TGTGCCAGCAGCCCGTTCGGGGTGGAGGCTTTCTTT.

The chain combines TRBV10-1 with TRBJ2-7, with 9 bases lining up with TRBD2. V was clipped by 5 bases and J by 4 bases; unmatched bases: 15. Germline V gene sequence: CDR1 WNHNN, CDR2 SYGVQD (reference sequence). The length of the CDR3 is 17 residues. Written as DNA, the CDR3 is TGCGCCAGCAGTCCCACTTTGGGGGCGGGAGGGCAGTACGAGCAGTACTTC. This gives the protein CASSPTLGAGGQYEQYF.

The chain employs TRBV5-5 and TRBJ1-4, with D possibly matching TRBD1 (5 bases). Trimming removed 2 bases from V and 8 bases from J, with 16 bases in between. This CDR3 is built from 15 residues. Per germline, CDR1 SGHKS and CDR2 YYEKEE (reference sequence). CDR3 in amino acids: CASSFGTVVWEKLFF. The DNA of the CDR3 is TGTGCCAGCAGCTTCGGGACCGTCGTTTGGGAAAAACTGTTTTTT.

This clone was found a few times. The chain is built from TRBV2 and TRBJ1-5, with D possibly TRBD1 on 5 matching bases. CDR3 length: 15 amino acids. V dropped 5 bases and J dropped 3 bases, with 14 bases sitting between them. Germline values: CDR1 SNHLY, CDR2 FYNNEI. The CDR3 sequence is CASSTHGTDNQPQHF. The CDR3 DNA sequence: TGTGCCAGCAGTACCCATGGGACGGACAATCAGCCCCAGCATTTT.

In its sample, this clone was seen once. The rearrangement uses TRBV19 and TRBJ1-1, with D tentatively TRBD1 (5 bases). The CDR3 covers 14 residues. Germline V gives CDR1 LNHDA, CDR2 SQIVND (reference sequence). V was clipped by 5 bases and J by 0 bases, with 10 bases between them. CDR3 loop: CASSPGRLNTEAFF. The CDR3 region has the DNA TGTGCCAGTAGTCCGGGACGTTTGAACACTGAAGCTTTCTTT.

V is TRBV4-1 and J is TRBJ1-1; maybe TRBD1 (6 bases). V lost 2 bases to trimming and J lost 5 bases, with 18 bases between them. The germline gives CDR1 MGHRA, CDR2 YSYEKL. The CDR3 loop spans 16 amino acids. Here the CDR3 DNA reads TGCGCCAGCAGCCAAAGCAGGGGACGGGGCGAGACTGAAGCTTTCTTT. Amino acids: CASSQSRGRGETEAFF.

This clone occurred a few times. This sequence joins TRBV6-5 and TRBJ1-1; 9 bases align to TRBD1. Losses at the gene ends were 5 bases for V and 3 bases for J; bases not matched to a gene: 7. Germline assignment: CDR1 MNHEY and CDR2 SVGAGI. The CDR3 runs to 15 residues. The CDR3 DNA reads TGTGCCAGCAGTGGCCGGGACAGGGTGTACACTGAAGCTTTCTTT. It yields the protein CASSGRDRVYTEAFF.

J is TRBJ1-5 and V is TRBV2; no clear D. The CDR3 extends over 14 amino acids. From germline, CDR1 is SNHLY and CDR2 FYNNEI. Trimming took off 6 bases at V and 2 bases at J, with 11 bases between the two ends. The CDR3 bases are TGTGCCAGCAGCCCCCAGGTTGGCAATCAGCCCCAGCATTTT. This translates into CASSPQVGNQPQHF. Complete variable domain (other parts from reference TRBV2 and TRBJ1-5): EPEVTQTPSHQVTQMGQEVILRCVPISNHLYFYWYRQILGQKVEFLVSFYNNEISEKSEIFDDQFSVERPDGSNFTLKIRSTKLEDSAMYFCASSPQVGNQPQHFGDGTRLSIL.

This chain uses TRBV19 with TRBJ2-1; a possible D gene is TRBD1 (5 bases). V was trimmed by 4 bases and J by 3 bases, leaving 16 bases between them. CDR1 and CDR2 (germline): LNHDA, SQIVND (reference sequence). The CDR3 is 16 residues long. The CDR3 sequence is CASSTLGQGNYNEQFF. As DNA, the CDR3 is TGTGCCAGTAGTACCCTCGGGCAGGGAAACTACAATGAGCAGTTCTTC.

The chain is built from TRBV7-2 and TRBJ2-7; 11 bases agree with TRBD1. Trimming took 0 bases from V and 7 from J; bases not matched to a gene: 14. This CDR3 has 18 residues. Germline V CDR1 and CDR2: SGHTA, FQGNSA. The CDR3 DNA follows: TGTGCCAGCAGCTTAGCCGCCGGGCGCCCGGGACAGGGGGGAGAGCAGTACTTC. Translated: CASSLAAGRPGQGGEQYF.

This rearrangement joins TRBV10-3 to TRBJ1-5; D is perhaps TRBD1 (5 bases). V lost 1 base and J lost 6, with 13 bases in between. Germline-derived CDR1 and CDR2 are ENHRY and SYGVKD. The CDR3 consists of 15 residues. The CDR3 coding sequence is TGTGCCATCAGTGAGTTGCGGGGGGAGACTCAGCCCCAGCATTTT. As protein: CAISELRGETQPQHF.

V and J are TRBV27 and TRBJ2-7; D might be TRBD2 (6 bases). The CDR3 is 15 amino acids. V was trimmed by 5 bases and J by 4 bases, leaving 18 bases between them. CDR1 is MNHEY and CDR2 is SMNVEV in the germline V gene (reference sequence). As DNA, the CDR3 is TGTGCCAGCAGTACCCGCCCGGGACTGGGTTACGAGCAGTACTTC. Its protein is CASSTRPGLGYEQYF.

The V gene is TRBV30, the J gene TRBJ1-1, with D unclear. V was pared by 0 bases and J by 5 bases, with 10 bases between. Germline-derived CDR1 and CDR2 are GTSNPN and SVGIG (reference sequence). This CDR3 region has 13 residues. CDR3 region: CAWSVQADTEAFF. Written as DNA, the CDR3 is TGTGCCTGGAGTGTGCAGGCGGATACTGAAGCTTTCTTT.

V usage is TRBV16 and J usage is TRBJ1-5; D possibly corresponds to TRBD1 (5 bases). The CDR3 runs to 15 residues. Trimming pared 0 bases from V and 2 bases from J, leaving 8 bases between. Germline CDR1 is KGHSY and CDR2 is FQNENV. The CDR3 here is CASSQSGRGNQPQHF. In DNA, the CDR3 is TGTGCCAGCAGCCAATCAGGCAGGGGCAATCAGCCCCAGCATTTT.

This clone occurred once. The chain recombines TRBV7-2 with TRBJ2-3; 12 positions agree with TRBD2. The CDR3 has 15 residues. Trimming cost V 6 bases and J 5 bases; bases outside gene matches: 6. Looked up from germline, CDR1 is SGHTA and CDR2 is FQGNSA. The chain's CDR3 is CASRTSGSLGDTQYF. In DNA, the CDR3 is TGTGCCAGCAGGACTAGCGGGAGTCTTGGAGATACGCAGTATTTT.

The chain combines TRBV15 with TRBJ2-1; possibly TRBD2 for D (6 bases). V dropped 0 bases and J dropped 15 bases, with 18 bases sitting between them. This CDR3 region has 14 residues. The germline CDR1 and CDR2 sequences are LNHNV and YYDKDF (reference sequence). The CDR3 spells CATSRDSVVGLLFF. The CDR3, as DNA: TGTGCCACCAGCAGAGATAGTGTTGTAGGACTATTGTTCTTC. The complete variable domain, with remaining parts taken from reference TRBV15 and TRBJ2-1, reads DAMVIQNPRYQVTQFGKPVTLSCSQTLNHNVMYWYQQKSSQAPKLLFHYYDKDFNNEADTPDNFQSRRPNTSFCFLDIRSPGLGDTAMYLCATSRDSVVGLLFFGPGTRLTVL.

The genes are TRBV7-9 and TRBJ1-2; D perhaps matches TRBD1 (6 bases). This CDR3 is built from 14 residues. In germline, CDR1 is SEHNR, CDR2 FQNEAQ (reference sequence). The ends were cut back, 2 bases at V and 6 bases at J, with 13 bases in the middle. The CDR3 reads CASSLTSRQDGYTF. CDR3 bases: TGTGCCAGCAGCTTAACCTCAAGACAGGATGGCTACACCTTC.

This rearrangement joins TRBV30 to TRBJ2-2; the D call may be TRBD1 or TRBD2 (6 bases each). This CDR3 has 13 amino acids. The germline V gene has CDR1 GTSNPN and CDR2 SVGIG (reference sequence). Trimming took 5 bases from V and 5 from J, leaving 12 bases between them. The DNA of the CDR3 is TGTGCCTGGGGAACAGGGAGGACCGGGGAGCTGTTTTTT. It translates to CAWGTGRTGELFF.

The rearrangement uses TRBV11-2 and TRBJ1-2; D perhaps matches TRBD1 (5 bases). CDR3 length equals 14 residues. V shed 1 base and J shed 2 bases, with 8 bases lying between them. Germline lookup yields CDR1 SGHAT and CDR2 FQNNGV. The chain's CDR3 is CASSLVGANYGYTF. In DNA, the CDR3 is TGTGCCAGCAGCTTAGTAGGGGCGAACTATGGCTACACCTTC.

The V gene is TRBV19, the J gene TRBJ1-5; D is ambiguous. The CDR3 is 14 amino acids. CDR1 LNHDA and CDR2 SQIVND come from the germline V gene (reference sequence). Between the trimmed V and J ends, which lost 4 bases and 3 bases, there was a span of 10 bases. CDR3: CASSRQAFNQPQHF. In DNA form, the CDR3 reads TGTGCCAGTAGTAGGCAGGCGTTCAATCAGCCCCAGCATTTT.

About this clone: Other DNA sequences within the sample encode an identical CDR3. The V call is TRBV30, the J call TRBJ2-7; a weak D match, TRBD2 (7 bases). The CDR3 extends over 14 amino acids. Germline V gene lookup returns CDR1 GTSNPN and CDR2 SVGIG (reference sequence). The germline V and J ends were trimmed by 4 bases and 2 bases, with 15 bases remaining between them. CDR3 loop: CAWTGRGRAYEQYF. Written as DNA, the CDR3 is TGTGCCTGGACGGGGCGGGGGCGGGCCTACGAGCAGTACTTC.

This chain connects TRBV6-6 to TRBJ1-1, with D uncertain. V dropped 7 bases and J dropped 1 base, with 19 bases sitting between them. The CDR3 extends over 16 amino acids. Germline CDR1 reads MNHNY; CDR2 reads SVGAGI (reference sequence). The CDR3 is CASTSVSGVGNTEAFF. The DNA for the CDR3 is TGTGCCAGCACTTCCGTCTCCGGGGTGGGGAACACTGAAGCTTTCTTT.

The chain combines TRBV7-3 with TRBJ2-1; D not resolved. The CDR3 has 15 amino acids. Germline CDR1 and CDR2: SGHTA and FQGTGA. V lost 1 base and J lost 0, with 7 bases in between. The CDR3 bases are TGTGCCAGCAGCTTAAATCCGAGCTCCTACAATGAGCAGTTCTTC. Protein: CASSLNPSSYNEQFF.

There are a few counts of this clone. V and J are TRBV27 and TRBJ2-1; D not resolved. The CDR3 length is 11 residues. The germline V and J ends were trimmed by 4 bases and 10 bases, with 8 bases remaining between them. Germline V lookup: CDR1 MNHEY, CDR2 SMNVEV (reference sequence). CDR3 region: CASSYLEEQFF. As DNA, the CDR3 is TGTGCCAGCAGTTATCTAGAGGAGCAGTTCTTC.